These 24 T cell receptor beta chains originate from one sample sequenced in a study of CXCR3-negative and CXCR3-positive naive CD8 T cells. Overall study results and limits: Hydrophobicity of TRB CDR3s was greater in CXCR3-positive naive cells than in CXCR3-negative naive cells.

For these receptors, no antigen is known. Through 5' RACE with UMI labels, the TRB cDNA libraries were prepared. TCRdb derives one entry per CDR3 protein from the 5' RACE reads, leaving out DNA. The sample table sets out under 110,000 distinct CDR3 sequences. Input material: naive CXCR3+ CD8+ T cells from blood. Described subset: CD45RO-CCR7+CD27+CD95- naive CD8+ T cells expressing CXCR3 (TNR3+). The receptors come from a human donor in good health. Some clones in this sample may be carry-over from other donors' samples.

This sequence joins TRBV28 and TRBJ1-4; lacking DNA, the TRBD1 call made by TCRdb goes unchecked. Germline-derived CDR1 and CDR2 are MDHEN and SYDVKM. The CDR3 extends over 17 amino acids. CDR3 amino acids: CASSSPRYGDGHEKLFF.

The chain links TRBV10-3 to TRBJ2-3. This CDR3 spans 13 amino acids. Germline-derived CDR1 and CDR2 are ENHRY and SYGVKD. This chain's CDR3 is CAISERITDTQYF.

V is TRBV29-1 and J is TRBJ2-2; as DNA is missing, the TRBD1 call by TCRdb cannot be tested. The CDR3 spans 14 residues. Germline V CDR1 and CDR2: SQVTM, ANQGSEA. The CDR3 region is CSVLGTGEIGELFF.

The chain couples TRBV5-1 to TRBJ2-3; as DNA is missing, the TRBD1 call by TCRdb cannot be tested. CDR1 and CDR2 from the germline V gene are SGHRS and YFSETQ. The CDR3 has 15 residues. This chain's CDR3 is CASSLETGGKDTQYF.

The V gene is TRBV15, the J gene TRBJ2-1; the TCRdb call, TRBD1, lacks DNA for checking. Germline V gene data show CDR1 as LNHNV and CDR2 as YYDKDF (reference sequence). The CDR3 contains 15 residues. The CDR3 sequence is CATSSEGGAAYEQFF.

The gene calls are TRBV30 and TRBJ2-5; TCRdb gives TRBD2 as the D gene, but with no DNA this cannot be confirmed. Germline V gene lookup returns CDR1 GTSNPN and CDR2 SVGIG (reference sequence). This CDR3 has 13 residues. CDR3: CAWTSGLAETQYF.

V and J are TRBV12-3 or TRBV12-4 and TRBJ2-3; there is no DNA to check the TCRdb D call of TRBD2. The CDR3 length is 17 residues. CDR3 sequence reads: CASSYSTSGISTDTQYF.

The CDR3 is CASSYEEGFSYNEQFF. The J gene is TRBJ2-1, the V gene TRBV6-5; TCRdb outputs TRBD2, but without DNA this stays unchecked. In germline, CDR1 is MNHEY, CDR2 SVGAGI. The CDR3 runs to 16 residues.

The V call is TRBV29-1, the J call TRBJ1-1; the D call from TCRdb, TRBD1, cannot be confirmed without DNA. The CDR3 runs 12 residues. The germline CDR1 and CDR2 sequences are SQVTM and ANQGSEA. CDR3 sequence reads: CSALGGWSEAFF.

The CDR3 loop reads CSGGAGRNYEQYF. The chain has TRBV29-1 and TRBJ2-7; TCRdb's D call of TRBD1 is untestable without DNA. The germline CDR1 and CDR2 sequences are SQVTM and ANQGSEA. The CDR3 spans 13 residues.

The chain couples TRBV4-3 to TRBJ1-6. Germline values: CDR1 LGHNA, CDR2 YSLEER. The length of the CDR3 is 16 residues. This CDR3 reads CASSLDTSSYNSPLHF.

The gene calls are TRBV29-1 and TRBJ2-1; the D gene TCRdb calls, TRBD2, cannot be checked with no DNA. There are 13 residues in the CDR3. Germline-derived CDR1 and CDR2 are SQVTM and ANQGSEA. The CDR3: CSVVSAGHNEQFF.

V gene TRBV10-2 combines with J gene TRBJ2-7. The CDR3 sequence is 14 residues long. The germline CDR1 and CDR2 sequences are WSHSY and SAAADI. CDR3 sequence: CASSELGLKSEQYF.

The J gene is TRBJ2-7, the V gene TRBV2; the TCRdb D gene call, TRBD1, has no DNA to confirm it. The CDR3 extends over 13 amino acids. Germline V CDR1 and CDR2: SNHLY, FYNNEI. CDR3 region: CASMRGSSYEQYF.

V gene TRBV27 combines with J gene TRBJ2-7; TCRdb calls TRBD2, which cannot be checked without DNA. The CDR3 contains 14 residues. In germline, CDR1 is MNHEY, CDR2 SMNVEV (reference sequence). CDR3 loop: CASSAGTSGYEQYF.

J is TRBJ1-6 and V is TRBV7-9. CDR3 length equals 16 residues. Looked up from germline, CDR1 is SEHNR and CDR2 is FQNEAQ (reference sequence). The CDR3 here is CASSPLGPHYNSPLHF. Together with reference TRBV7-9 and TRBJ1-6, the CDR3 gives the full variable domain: DTGVSQNPRHKITKRGQNVTFRCDPISEHNRLYWYRQTLGQGPEFLTYFQNEAQLEKSRLLSDRFSAERPKGSFSTLEIQRTEQGDSAMYLCASSPLGPHYNSPLHFGNGTRLTVT.

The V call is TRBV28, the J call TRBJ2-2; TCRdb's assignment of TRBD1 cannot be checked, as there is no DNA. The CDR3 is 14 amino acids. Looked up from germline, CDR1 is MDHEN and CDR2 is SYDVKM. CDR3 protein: CAVPGQGIAGELFF.

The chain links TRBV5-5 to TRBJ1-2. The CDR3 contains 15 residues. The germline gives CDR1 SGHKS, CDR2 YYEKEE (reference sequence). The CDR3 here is CASSLESEPNYGYTF.

The CDR3 spells CASSPPVRALYGDTEAFF. This chain joins TRBV27 and TRBJ1-1; TCRdb's assignment of TRBD1 cannot be checked, as there is no DNA. Germline CDR1 reads MNHEY; CDR2 reads SMNVEV (reference sequence). CDR3 length: 18 residues.

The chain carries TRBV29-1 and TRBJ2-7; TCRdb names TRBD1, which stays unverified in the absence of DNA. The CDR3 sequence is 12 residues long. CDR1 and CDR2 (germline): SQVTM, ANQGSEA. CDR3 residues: CSGGGAPYEQYF.

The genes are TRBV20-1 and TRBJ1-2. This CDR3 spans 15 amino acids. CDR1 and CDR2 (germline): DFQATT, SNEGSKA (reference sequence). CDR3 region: CSARDVRDSNYGYTF.

The chain's CDR3 is CSVELAGGLETQYF. This chain links TRBV29-1 with TRBJ2-5; no DNA is available, so the TRBD2 call from TCRdb remains unchecked. Germline lookup yields CDR1 SQVTM and CDR2 ANQGSEA. CDR3 size: 14 residues.

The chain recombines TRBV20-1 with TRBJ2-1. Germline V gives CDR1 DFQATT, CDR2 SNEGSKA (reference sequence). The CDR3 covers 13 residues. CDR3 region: CSARGQNYNEQFF.

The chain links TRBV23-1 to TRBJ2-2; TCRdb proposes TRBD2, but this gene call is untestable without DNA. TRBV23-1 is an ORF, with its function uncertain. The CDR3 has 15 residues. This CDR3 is CASSQSSGRSPELFF.